A single T cell receptor (beta chain) is shown here with its context. No antigen is known for it. This sample stems from a study of T-cell reconstitution after alpha-beta-depleted transplantation in children. Notes on the study in general: Newly produced T cells mostly provided counts and TCRbeta diversity after one year, as hyperexpanded clones declined. Several hundred rapidly expanded clones from non-depleted graft cells reportedly supplied alpha-beta T cells about two months post-transplant. Surviving recipient cells, namely T cells and thymic progenitors, were the source of high day-60 TCRbeta diversity in some patients.

Preparation of the TCRbeta library involved a method that used unique molecular identifiers. Using its own MiXCR run on the PCR reads, TCRdb lists one record per CDR3 protein. The sample contains 200,000 to 300,000 distinct CDR3 sequences, 8.2% of which appear only once. With 0 bases clipped from V and 5 bases from J, the junction kept 5 bases outside the gene matches. Germline V lookup: CDR1 LGHNA, CDR2 YSLEER. This CDR3 is 16 amino acids long. The receptor was derived from a male patient aged 10 to 17 who had a stem cell transplant for acute lymphoblastic leukemia, so the T cells may come from the graft donor. Sequences were derived from PBMCs, mostly from graft donor cells, sampled 180 days after TCRalphabeta/CD19-depleted stem cell transplant. This chain links TRBV4-3 with TRBJ1-4; the match to TRBD1 covers 8 bases. The CDR3 spells CASSQERRTGNEKLFF. The CDR3 bases are TGCGCCAGCAGCCAAGAACGGCGGACAGGGAATGAAAAACTGTTTTTT.